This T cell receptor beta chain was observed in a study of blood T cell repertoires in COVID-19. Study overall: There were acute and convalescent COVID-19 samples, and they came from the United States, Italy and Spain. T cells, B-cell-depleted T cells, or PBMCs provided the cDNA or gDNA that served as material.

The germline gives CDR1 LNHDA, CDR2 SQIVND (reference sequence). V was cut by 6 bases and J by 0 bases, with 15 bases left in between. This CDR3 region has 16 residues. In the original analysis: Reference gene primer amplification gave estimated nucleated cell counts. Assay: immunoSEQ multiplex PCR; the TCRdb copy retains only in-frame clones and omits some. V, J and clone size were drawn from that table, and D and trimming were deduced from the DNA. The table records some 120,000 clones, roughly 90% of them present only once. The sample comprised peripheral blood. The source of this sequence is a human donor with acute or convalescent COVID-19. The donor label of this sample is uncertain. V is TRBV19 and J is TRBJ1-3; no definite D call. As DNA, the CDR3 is TGTGCCAGTAGCACTCAACTAGCGAGCTCTGGAAACACCATATATTTT. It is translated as CASSTQLASSGNTIYF.